Below, 20 T cell receptor beta chains from the same sample are listed, as sequenced in a study of blood T cell repertoires in COVID-19. Data came from immunoSEQ multiplex PCR; TCRdb stores just in-frame clones and leaves some out. The table records approximately 250,000 clones, around 88% of them present only once. The sequenced material came from PBMCs or T cells enriched from blood (not recorded which). These receptors came from a woman aged 40 to 50 with acute COVID-19.

The J gene is TRBJ2-1, the V gene TRBV7-2; the D gene is possibly TRBD1 (5 bases). Germline V gene lookup returns CDR1 SGHTA and CDR2 FQGNSA. The germline V and J ends were trimmed by 5 bases and 2 bases, with 10 bases remaining between them. The CDR3 totals 14 residues. CDR3 amino acids: CASSLGHTYNEQFF. CDR3 DNA sequence: TGTGCCAGCAGCCTCGGACATACCTACAATGAGCAGTTCTTC.

The chain employs TRBV28 and TRBJ1-3; D remains ambiguous. V was clipped by 2 bases and J by 1 base, with 6 bases between them. CDR1 and CDR2 (germline): MDHEN, SYDVKM. The CDR3 runs to 14 residues. This CDR3 is CASSLMQSGNTIYF. CDR3 in DNA: TGTGCCAGCAGTTTAATGCAGTCTGGAAACACCATATATTTT.

The chain combines TRBV28 with TRBJ2-3; 7 positions match TRBD2. The CDR3 is 16 residues long. V gave up 9 bases and J gave up 3 bases; unmatched junction bases: 15. Germline assignment: CDR1 MDHEN and CDR2 SYDVKM. DNA of the CDR3: TGTGCCAGAGGCGCTTCTCTCGGGAGGTCAACAGATACGCAGTATTTT. Encoded protein: CARGASLGRSTDTQYF.

V is TRBV15 and J is TRBJ2-7, with 9 bases identical to TRBD2. Germline values: CDR1 LNHNV, CDR2 YYDKDF (reference sequence). The CDR3 runs 16 residues. The junction had 6 bases not matched to a gene; V was cut back by 0 bases and J by 3 bases. As DNA, the CDR3 is TGTGCCACCAGCAGAGAGGTAGCGGGAGCAGGCTACGAGCAGTACGTC. It specifies CATSREVAGAGYEQYV.

This rearrangement joins TRBV3-1 (or the pseudogene TRBV3-2) to TRBJ1-6; TRBD1 matches 10 bases. V lost 1 base to trimming and J lost 8 bases; unmatched junction nucleotides: 2. Per the germline V gene, CDR1 is LGHDT and CDR2 is YNNKEL (reference sequence). The CDR3 is made up of 15 amino acids. The CDR3 is CASSQGTGGDSPLHF. The CDR3 region has the DNA TGTGCCAGCAGCCAAGGGACAGGGGGGGATTCACCCCTCCACTTT.

V is TRBV7-8 and J is TRBJ1-5, with TRBD1 matching over 8 bases. There are 16 residues in the CDR3. CDR1 and CDR2 (germline): SGHVS, FQNEAQ. With 2 bases clipped from V and 1 base from J, the junction kept 4 bases outside the gene matches. The CDR3 protein is CASSLTTGGSNQPQHF. CDR3 bases: TGTGCCAGCAGCTTAACAACAGGGGGAAGCAATCAGCCCCAGCATTTT.

The chain carries TRBV3-1 (or the pseudogene TRBV3-2) and TRBJ2-7, with TRBD1 matching 8 bases. Germline V gene lookup returns CDR1 LGHDT and CDR2 YNNKEL (reference sequence). V trimming: 1 base; J trimming: 2 bases; junction bases outside the gene matches: 10. This CDR3 comprises 17 residues. In DNA form, the CDR3 reads TGTGCCAGCAGCCAAGGCCCTCCGGGACAGGCGGCCTACGAGCAGTACTTC. Protein: CASSQGPPGQAAYEQYF.

V and J are TRBV5-8 and TRBJ2-1; 9 bases are a match to TRBD1. This CDR3 is 16 amino acids long. Germline V lookup: CDR1 SGHTS, CDR2 YDEGEE. V lost 1 base to trimming and J lost 6 bases; unmatched junction nucleotides: 8. DNA for the CDR3: TGTGCCAGCAGCTTGAGAACGGGACAGGGAGGCAATGAGCAGTTCTTC. It encodes CASSLRTGQGGNEQFF.

V usage is TRBV19 and J usage is TRBJ1-1, with no clear D. V was cut by 5 bases and J by 3 bases, with 10 bases left in between. The CDR3 spans 13 residues. CDR1 and CDR2 from the germline V gene are LNHDA and SQIVND (reference sequence). The CDR3 DNA is TGTGCCAGTAGTGATAGACGGGACACTGAAGCTTTCTTT. Amino acid sequence: CASSDRRDTEAFF. Based on the CDR3 plus reference TRBV19 and TRBJ1-1, the full variable domain is DGGITQSPKYLFRKEGQNVTLSCEQNLNHDAMYWYRQDPGQGLRLIYYSQIVNDFQKGDIAEGYSVSREKKESFPLTVTSAQKNPTAFYLCASSDRRDTEAFFGQGTRLTVV.

The count of this clone is one. The chain carries TRBV3-1 (or the pseudogene TRBV3-2) and TRBJ2-3; 7 bases map to TRBD1. Germline trimming cut 3 bases from V and 2 bases from J; bases unmatched to any gene: 14. CDR1 is LGHDT, CDR2 YNNKEL, per germline (reference sequence). There are 18 residues in the CDR3. The CDR3 sequence is CASSQVDRDSLPTDTQYF. The CDR3 region has the DNA TGTGCCAGCAGCCAGGTAGACCGGGACAGCCTACCCACAGATACGCAGTATTTT.

This rearrangement joins TRBV7-6 to TRBJ1-6; TRBD1 matches at 8 bases. CDR3 length: 15 residues. The V gene end was trimmed by 1 base and the J gene end by 8 bases; junction bases not matched to a gene: 4. Per germline, CDR1 SGHVS and CDR2 FNYEAQ. CDR3 sequence (DNA): TGTGCCAGCAGCTTAGGGACAGGGACCTATTCACCCCTCCACTTT. Amino acids: CASSLGTGTYSPLHF.

The chain couples TRBV28 to TRBJ2-1; 7 nucleotides agree with TRBD1. After removal of 6 bases from V and 4 bases from J, the junction contained 9 bases not matched to a gene. The germline gives CDR1 MDHEN, CDR2 SYDVKM. The CDR3 sequence is 15 residues long. The CDR3 loop reads CASRTSGQRYNEQFF. In nucleotides, the CDR3 is TGTGCCAGCAGAACCTCGGGACAGAGATACAATGAGCAGTTCTTC.

This sequence joins TRBV5-6 and TRBJ2-2; TRBD1 might be the D (6 bases). The germline V gene has CDR1 SGHDT and CDR2 YYEEEE. V was cut by 2 bases and J by 1 base, with 9 bases left in between. CDR3 length: 15 amino acids. The CDR3, as DNA: TGTGCCAGCAGCTTCGTGGGACAGAACACCGGGGAGCTGTTTTTT. It yields the protein CASSFVGQNTGELFF.

The V call is TRBV7-9, the J call TRBJ2-1; a weak D match, TRBD1 (6 bases). This CDR3 comprises 12 residues. Trimming took 6 bases from V and 8 from J, leaving 11 bases between them. Germline assignment: CDR1 SEHNR and CDR2 FQNEAQ (reference sequence). The CDR3 protein is CASRGAGDEQFF. In nucleotides, the CDR3 is TGTGCCAGCAGGGGGGCAGGGGATGAGCAGTTCTTC.

This chain links TRBV7-9 with TRBJ2-1; no firm D call. This CDR3 comprises 11 residues. Germline CDR1 reads SEHNR; CDR2 reads FQNEAQ (reference sequence). V lost 1 base, J lost 10 bases, and 5 bases lay in between. CDR3 in DNA: TGTGCCAGCAGCTTAGTAGAGGAGCAGTTCTTC. Translated, it gives CASSLVEEQFF. Full variable domain (outside the CDR3, taken from reference TRBV7-9 and TRBJ2-1): DTGVSQNPRHKITKRGQNVTFRCDPISEHNRLYWYRQTLGQGPEFLTYFQNEAQLEKSRLLSDRFSAERPKGSFSTLEIQRTEQGDSAMYLCASSLVEEQFFGPGTRLTVL.

This chain joins TRBV7-2 and TRBJ2-5; TRBD2 agrees at 14 bases. V trimming: 1 base; J trimming: 5 bases; junction bases outside the gene matches: 0. The CDR3 has 15 amino acids. Germline CDR1 is SGHTA and CDR2 is FQGNSA. CDR3 sequence: CASSLGTSGRETQYF. For the CDR3, the DNA is TGTGCCAGCAGCTTAGGGACTAGCGGGAGGGAGACCCAGTACTTC.

The chain uses TRBV13 and TRBJ2-3; no reliable D call. Per the germline V gene, CDR1 is PRHDT and CDR2 is FYEKMQ (reference sequence). The CDR3 length is 14 residues. V was pared by 4 bases and J by 8 bases, with 16 bases between. The CDR3 DNA sequence: TGTGCCAGCAGCTCAGCCCGGGTTGGTTTTACGCAGTATTTT. Translating gives CASSSARVGFTQYF.

This sequence joins TRBV18 and TRBJ2-7; 7 nucleotides agree with TRBD2. Trimming cost V 4 bases and J 2 bases; bases outside gene matches: 14. CDR1 and CDR2 from the germline V gene are KGHSH and LQKENI. This CDR3 region has 17 residues. CDR3: CASSRITTGTTTYEQYF. The DNA of the CDR3 is TGTGCCAGCTCACGCATAACAACTGGGACTACCACCTACGAGCAGTACTTC.

The gene calls are TRBV2 and TRBJ2-2; D perhaps matches TRBD1 (6 bases). CDR3 length: 15 amino acids. Trimming removed 4 bases at V and 5 bases at J, with 14 bases between. Germline assignment: CDR1 SNHLY and CDR2 FYNNEI. The DNA of the CDR3 is TGTGCCAGCAGTGTTAGGGGACATAAGACCGGGGAGCTGTTTTTT. As protein: CASSVRGHKTGELFF.

The chain uses TRBV27 and TRBJ2-2; TRBD2 aligns across 12 bases. Germline CDR1 is MNHEY and CDR2 is SMNVEV (reference sequence). The CDR3 runs to 14 residues. Trimming removed 6 bases from V and 6 bases from J; junction bases left unmatched: 2. In DNA form, the CDR3 reads TGTGCCAGCAGGCTAGCGGGAGGGGCCGGGGAGCTGTTTTTT. It codes for CASRLAGGAGELFF.